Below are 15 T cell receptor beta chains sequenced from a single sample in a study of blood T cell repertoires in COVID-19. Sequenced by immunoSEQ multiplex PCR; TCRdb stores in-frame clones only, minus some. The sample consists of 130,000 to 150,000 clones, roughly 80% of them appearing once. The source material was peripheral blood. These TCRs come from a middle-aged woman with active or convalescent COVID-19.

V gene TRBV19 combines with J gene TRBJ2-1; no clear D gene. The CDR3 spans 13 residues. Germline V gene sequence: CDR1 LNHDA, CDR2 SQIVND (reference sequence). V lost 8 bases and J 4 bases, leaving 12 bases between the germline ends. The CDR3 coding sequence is TGTGCCAGTCGCCCACGCGGTTACAATGAGCAGTTCTTC. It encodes CASRPRGYNEQFF.

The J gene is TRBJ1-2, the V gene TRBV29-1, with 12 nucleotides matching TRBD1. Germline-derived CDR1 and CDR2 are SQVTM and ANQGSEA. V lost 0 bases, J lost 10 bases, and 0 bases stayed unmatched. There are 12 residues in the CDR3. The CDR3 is CSVEEGQGAYTF. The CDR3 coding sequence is TGCAGCGTTGAAGAGGGACAGGGGGCCTACACCTTC.

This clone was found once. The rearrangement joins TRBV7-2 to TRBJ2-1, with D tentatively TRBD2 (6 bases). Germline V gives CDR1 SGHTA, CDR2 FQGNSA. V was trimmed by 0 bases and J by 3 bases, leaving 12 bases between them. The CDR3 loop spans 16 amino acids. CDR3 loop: CASSLARDSIYNEQFF. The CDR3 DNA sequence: TGTGCCAGCAGCTTAGCCCGGGACTCAATCTACAATGAGCAGTTCTTC. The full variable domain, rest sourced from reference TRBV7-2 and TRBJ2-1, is GAGVSQSPSNKVTEKGKDVELRCDPISGHTALYWYRQSLGQGLEFLIYFQGNSAPDKSGLPSDRFSAERTGGSVSTLTIQRTQQEDSAVYLCASSLARDSIYNEQFFGPGTRLTVL.

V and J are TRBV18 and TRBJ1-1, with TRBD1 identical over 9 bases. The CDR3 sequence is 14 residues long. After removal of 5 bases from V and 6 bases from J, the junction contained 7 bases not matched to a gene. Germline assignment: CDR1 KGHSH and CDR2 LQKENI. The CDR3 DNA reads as TGTGCCAGCTCATCGACAGGGGGTGGGTCTGAAGCTTTCTTT. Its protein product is CASSSTGGGSEAFF.

The chain's CDR3 is CASSLPGRVFEKLFF. The CDR3 nucleotides read TGTGCCAGCAGCTTACCCGGCAGGGTGTTTGAAAAACTGTTTTTT. This chain connects TRBV7-2 to TRBJ1-4, with D possibly matching TRBD1 (5 bases). The CDR3 sequence is 15 residues long. Trimming took off 2 bases at V and 7 bases at J, with 14 bases between the two ends. In germline, CDR1 is SGHTA, CDR2 FQGNSA.

CDR3 sequence: CASSFWSAPYGYTF. DNA for the CDR3: TGTGCCAGCAGTTTTTGGAGTGCCCCCTATGGCTACACCTTC. This chain uses TRBV27 with TRBJ1-2; D gene unclear. The CDR3 spans 14 residues. Germline CDR1 and CDR2: MNHEY and SMNVEV (reference sequence). V lost 3 bases and J 4 bases, leaving 12 bases between the germline ends.

CDR3 protein: CASSYTPGWENTEAFF. The CDR3 coding sequence is TGTGCCAGCAGTTATACACCAGGGTGGGAGAACACTGAAGCTTTCTTT. The chain joins TRBV27 to TRBJ1-1; D possibly corresponds to TRBD1 (5 bases). The CDR3 totals 16 residues. The germline CDR1 and CDR2 sequences are MNHEY and SMNVEV (reference sequence). The V end was cut by 4 bases, the J end by 1 base, with 16 bases between.

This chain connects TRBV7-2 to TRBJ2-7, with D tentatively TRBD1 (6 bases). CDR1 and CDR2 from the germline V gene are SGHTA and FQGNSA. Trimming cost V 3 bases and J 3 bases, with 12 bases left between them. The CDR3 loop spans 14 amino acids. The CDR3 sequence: CASSFSTGNYEQYF. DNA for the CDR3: TGTGCCAGCAGCTTCAGTACAGGGAACTACGAGCAGTACTTC.

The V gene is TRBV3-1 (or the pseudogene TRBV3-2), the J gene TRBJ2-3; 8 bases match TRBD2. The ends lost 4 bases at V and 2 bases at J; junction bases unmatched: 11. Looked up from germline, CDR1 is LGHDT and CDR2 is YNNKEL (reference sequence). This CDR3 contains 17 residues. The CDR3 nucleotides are TGTGCCAGCAGCCTCATTAACGCGGGGGGACCCACAGATACGCAGTATTTT. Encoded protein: CASSLINAGGPTDTQYF.

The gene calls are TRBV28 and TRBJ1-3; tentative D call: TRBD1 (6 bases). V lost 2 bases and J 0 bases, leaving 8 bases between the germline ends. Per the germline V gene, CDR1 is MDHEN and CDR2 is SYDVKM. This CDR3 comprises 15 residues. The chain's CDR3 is CASSLGQYSGNTIYF. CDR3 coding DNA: TGTGCCAGCAGTTTAGGACAGTACTCTGGAAACACCATATATTTT.

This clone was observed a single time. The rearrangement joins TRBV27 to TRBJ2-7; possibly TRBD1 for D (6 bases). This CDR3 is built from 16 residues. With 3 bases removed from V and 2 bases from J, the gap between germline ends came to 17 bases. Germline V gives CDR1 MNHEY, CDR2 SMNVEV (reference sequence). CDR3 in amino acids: CASSLRFVQGPYEQYF. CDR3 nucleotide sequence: TGTGCCAGCAGTTTGAGGTTTGTTCAGGGGCCCTACGAGCAGTACTTC.

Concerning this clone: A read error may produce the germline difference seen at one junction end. This chain's CDR3 is CASSLKGQGRHF. The CDR3 nucleotides read TGTGCCAGCAGTTTAAAGGGACAGGGGCGTCACTTC. The chain combines TRBV28 with TRBJ1-2; 10 nucleotides match TRBD1. This CDR3 is built from 12 residues. CDR1 and CDR2 from the germline V gene are MDHEN and SYDVKM.

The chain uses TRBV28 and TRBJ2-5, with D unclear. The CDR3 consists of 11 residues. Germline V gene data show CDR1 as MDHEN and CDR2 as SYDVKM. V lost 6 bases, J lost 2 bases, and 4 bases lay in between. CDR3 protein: CASSVQETQYF. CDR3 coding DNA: TGTGCCAGCAGCGTACAAGAGACCCAGTACTTC.

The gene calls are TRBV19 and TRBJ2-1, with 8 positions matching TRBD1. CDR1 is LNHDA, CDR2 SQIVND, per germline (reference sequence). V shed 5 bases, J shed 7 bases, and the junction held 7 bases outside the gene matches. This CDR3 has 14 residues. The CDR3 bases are TGTGCCAGTAGTCCAGACAGGGGAGCGAATGAGCAGTTCTTC. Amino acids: CASSPDRGANEQFF.

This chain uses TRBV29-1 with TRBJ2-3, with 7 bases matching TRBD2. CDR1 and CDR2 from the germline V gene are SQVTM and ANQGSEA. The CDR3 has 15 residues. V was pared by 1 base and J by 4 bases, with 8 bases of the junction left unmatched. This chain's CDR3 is CSVEASLAFSDTQYF. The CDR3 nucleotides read TGCAGCGTTGAAGCATCACTAGCGTTTTCAGATACGCAGTATTTT.